Following are 20 T cell receptor beta chains from one sample sequenced in a study of shared clonotypes between healthy human individuals (TCRdb year 2020). Receptor libraries were prepared by the immunoSEQ multiplex PCR assay. TCRdb obtained this table from immuneACCESS and retained in-frame rearrangements with V and J assigned. These tables miss some clones; where compared with another copy, unresolved V genes account for less than half of the shortfall, and the remainder is unexplained. Across this sample there are 95,000 to 120,000 clones, with under 70% seen only once. The top ten constitute approximately 25% of the sample. What was sequenced was memory CD8+ T cells sorted from blood. Per the publication, the cell subset or site label means: CD45RO+ cells pooled with CCR7-negative TemRA cells. These receptors were taken from a woman in her 30s in good health.

The V gene is TRBV11-2, the J gene TRBJ2-7, with D possibly being TRBD2 (6 bases). The CDR3 is 15 amino acids. V shed 1 base and J shed 3 bases, with 13 bases lying between them. Germline V gene sequence: CDR1 SGHAT, CDR2 FQNNGV. The CDR3 DNA reads as TGTGCCAGCAGCTTAGGTCTAGCGCAGAACTACGAGCAGTACTTC. Its protein product is CASSLGLAQNYEQYF.

This clone was picked up one time. This chain connects TRBV27 to TRBJ1-1; D gene unclear. The length of the CDR3 is 13 residues. V was pared by 0 bases and J by 12 bases, with 14 bases between. Germline values: CDR1 MNHEY, CDR2 SMNVEV (reference sequence). In DNA, the CDR3 is TGTGCCAGCAGTTTATCACCCCGCCAGGTATCTTTCTTT. Amino acids: CASSLSPRQVSFF.

V usage is TRBV25-1 and J usage is TRBJ2-5; D is unclear. The J call may be incorrect, as the DNA end agrees better with TRBJ2-7. The CDR3 consists of 13 residues. CDR1 MGHDK and CDR2 SYGVNS come from the germline V gene. Written as DNA, the CDR3 is TGTGCCAGCAGTGACCGGCAATCCTACGAGCAGTACTTC. Encoded protein: CASSDRQSYEQYF.

The chain couples TRBV19 to TRBJ1-5; no definite D call. Germline loops: CDR1 LNHDA, CDR2 SQIVND (reference sequence). This CDR3 region has 16 residues. V gave up 2 bases and J gave up 3 bases, with 14 bases separating them. In DNA form, the CDR3 reads TGTGCCAGTAGTATAATTGGGGAAGGCGCCAATCAGCCCCAGCATTTT. Translating it yields CASSIIGEGANQPQHF.

V and J are TRBV2 and TRBJ2-5; perhaps TRBD2 as D (6 bases). The J call may be faulty, since TRBJ2-7 better matches the DNA end. The V gene's germline CDR1 is SNHLY and CDR2 FYNNEI. The CDR3 runs 13 residues. CDR3 DNA sequence: TGTGCCAGTTACCGCGGGACTCTGTACGAGCAGTACTTC. This encodes CASYRGTLYEQYF.

V is TRBV7-8 and J is TRBJ2-5, with D tentatively TRBD1 or TRBD2 (5 bases each). The CDR3 runs 15 residues. The germline gives CDR1 SGHVS, CDR2 FQNEAQ. Trimming removed 5 bases at V and 4 bases at J, with 17 bases between. The CDR3 DNA reads as TGTGCCAGCAGCCCCAGGGAGCCTGGGGGAGAGACCCAGTACTTC. Protein product: CASSPREPGGETQYF. The whole variable domain, filled in from reference TRBV7-8 and TRBJ2-5, reads GAGVSQSPRYKVAKRGQDVALRCDPISGHVSLFWYQQALGQGPEFLTYFQNEAQLDKSGLPSDRFFAERPEGSVSTLKIQRTQQEDSAVYLCASSPREPGGETQYFGPGTRLLVL.

The chain combines TRBV4-1 with TRBJ2-7; 8 bases align to TRBD1. Per germline, CDR1 MGHRA and CDR2 YSYEKL. With 4 bases clipped from V and 0 bases from J, the junction kept 5 bases outside the gene matches. The CDR3 extends over 15 amino acids. This CDR3 reads CASSPRDRTSYEQYF. The CDR3 DNA reads as TGCGCCAGCAGCCCCCGGGACAGGACCTCCTACGAGCAGTACTTC.

This chain joins TRBV29-1 and TRBJ1-5; 7 bases are shared with TRBD1. The CDR3 spans 13 residues. Trimming at V came to 6 bases and at J to 6 bases, leaving 8 bases not matched to a gene. Germline assignment: CDR1 SQVTM and CDR2 ANQGSEA. CDR3 region: CSVQGNVGQPQHF. CDR3 DNA sequence: TGCAGCGTACAGGGGAACGTCGGTCAGCCCCAGCATTTT.

This clone appeared once. V usage is TRBV5-1 and J usage is TRBJ1-6, with 10 bases identical to TRBD1. The CDR3 contains 15 residues. The V gene's germline CDR1 is SGHRS and CDR2 YFSETQ. The junction had 4 bases not matched to a gene; V was cut back by 0 bases and J by 10 bases. The CDR3, as DNA: TGCGCCAGCAGCTTGGGGGACAGGGGATTGTCACCCCTCCACTTT. This sequence encodes CASSLGDRGLSPLHF.

The chain carries TRBV28 and TRBJ1-5; D gene ambiguous. CDR3 length: 12 amino acids. Trimming shortened V by 5 bases and J by 6 bases, and 8 bases separated the two germline ends. From germline, CDR1 is MDHEN and CDR2 SYDVKM. In DNA form, the CDR3 reads TGTGCCAGCAGTCCGTTCGTTCAGCCCCAGCATTTT. Amino acids: CASSPFVQPQHF.

In this sample, this clone is medium-sized. The junction departs from the called germline gene at one end, perhaps through a read error. The CDR3 is CASSPSAGNAGELFF. The CDR3 nucleotides are TGTGCCAGCAGTCCCTCGGCAGGGAACGCCGGGGAGCTGTTTTTT. The chain uses TRBV6-4 and TRBJ2-2, with D possibly matching TRBD1 (5 bases). CDR1 and CDR2 from the germline V gene are MRHNA and SNTAGT. The CDR3 is 15 residues long.

This rearrangement joins TRBV28 to TRBJ2-2; D may correspond to TRBD1 or TRBD2 (6 bases each). There are 15 residues in the CDR3. Germline V gives CDR1 MDHEN, CDR2 SYDVKM. Deletions cut 5 bases from V and 5 bases from J, with 15 bases between. DNA of the CDR3: TGTGCCAGCAGTGCCCCCGGGGGCGGGACCGGGGAGCTGTTTTTT. Its translation is CASSAPGGGTGELFF.

The V call is TRBV28, the J call TRBJ2-7, with 7 nucleotides matching TRBD1. This CDR3 spans 13 amino acids. Looked up from germline, CDR1 is MDHEN and CDR2 is SYDVKM. V lost 5 bases to trimming and J lost 3 bases; unmatched junction nucleotides: 4. This chain's CDR3 is CASSPGQSYEQYF. DNA for the CDR3: TGTGCCAGCAGTCCGGGACAGAGCTACGAGCAGTACTTC.

This clone was observed a single time. The chain combines TRBV5-6 with TRBJ2-5; no reliable D call. The CDR3 is 15 amino acids. Germline assignment: CDR1 SGHDT and CDR2 YYEEEE. V dropped 0 bases and J dropped 4 bases, with 13 bases sitting between them. CDR3 in amino acids: CASSLVRIFRETQYF. The DNA for the CDR3 is TGTGCCAGCAGCTTGGTTCGAATCTTCCGAGAGACCCAGTACTTC.

This clone was seen only once. The chain links TRBV20-1 to TRBJ2-5, with D unclear. CDR3 length: 10 amino acids. V was clipped by 5 bases and J by 14 bases, with 15 bases between them. Germline loops: CDR1 DFQATT, CDR2 SNEGSKA (reference sequence). The chain's CDR3 is CSAGQRIGYF. CDR3 in DNA: TGCAGTGCTGGGCAGAGGATCGGTTACTTC.

This rearrangement joins TRBV14 to TRBJ2-7; unclear D gene. CDR1 SGHDN and CDR2 FVKESK come from the germline V gene. V was clipped by 4 bases and J by 2 bases, with 9 bases between them. The CDR3 covers 13 residues. The CDR3 sequence: CASSPYRTYEQYF. The CDR3 region has the DNA TGTGCCAGCAGCCCCTATAGGACCTACGAGCAGTACTTC.

V is TRBV29-1 and J is TRBJ2-2; tentative D call: TRBD2 (6 bases). V shed 6 bases and J shed 2 bases, with 10 bases lying between them. The CDR3 sequence is 13 residues long. Per germline, CDR1 SQVTM and CDR2 ANQGSEA. CDR3 amino acids: CSVTSSNTGELFF. CDR3 coding DNA: TGCAGCGTCACTAGCTCTAACACCGGGGAGCTGTTTTTT.

The V gene is TRBV27, the J gene TRBJ2-7; 9 nucleotides line up with TRBD2. CDR3 length: 15 amino acids. Germline V gene data show CDR1 as MNHEY and CDR2 as SMNVEV (reference sequence). Trimming removed 5 bases from V and 3 bases from J; junction bases left unmatched: 8. In DNA, the CDR3 is TGTGCCAGCAGTCCCTTAGCGGGAGTCATCTACGAGCAGTACTTC. This sequence encodes CASSPLAGVIYEQYF.

This rearrangement joins TRBV19 to TRBJ1-4; maybe TRBD1 (5 bases). CDR1 and CDR2 from the germline V gene are LNHDA and SQIVND (reference sequence). The V gene lost 7 bases and the J gene lost 10 bases, with 28 bases spanning the gap. This CDR3 contains 17 residues. DNA of the CDR3: TGTGCCAGTATTAACAGGCGACGGTGTTCCTCTCTGGGAAAACTGTTTTTT. It is translated as CASINRRRCSSLGKLFF.

This sequence joins TRBV20-1 and TRBJ2-7, with a possible D match to TRBD2 (5 bases). Between the trimmed V and J ends, which lost 6 bases and 4 bases, there was a span of 10 bases. CDR1 DFQATT and CDR2 SNEGSKA come from the germline V gene (reference sequence). The CDR3 runs to 11 residues. As DNA, the CDR3 is TGCAGTGCCGCGGCGGGTTACGAGCAGTACTTC. The encoded protein is CSAAAGYEQYF.